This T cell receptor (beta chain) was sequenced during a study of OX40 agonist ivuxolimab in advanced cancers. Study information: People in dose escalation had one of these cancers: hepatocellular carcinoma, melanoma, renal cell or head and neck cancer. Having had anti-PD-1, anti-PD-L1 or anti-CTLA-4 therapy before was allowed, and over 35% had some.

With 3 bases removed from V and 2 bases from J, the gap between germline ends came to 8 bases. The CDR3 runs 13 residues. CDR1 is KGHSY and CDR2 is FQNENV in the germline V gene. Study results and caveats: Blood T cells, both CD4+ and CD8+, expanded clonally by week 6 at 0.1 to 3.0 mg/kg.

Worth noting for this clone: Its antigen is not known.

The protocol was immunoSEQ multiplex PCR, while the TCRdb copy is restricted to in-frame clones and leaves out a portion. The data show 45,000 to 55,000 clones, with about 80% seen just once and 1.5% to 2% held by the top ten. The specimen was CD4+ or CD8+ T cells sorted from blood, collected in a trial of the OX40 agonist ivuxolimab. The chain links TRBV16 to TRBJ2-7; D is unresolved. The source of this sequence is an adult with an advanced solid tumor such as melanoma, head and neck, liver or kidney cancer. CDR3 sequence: CASSHWVPYEQYF. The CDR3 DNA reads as TGTGCCAGCAGCCACTGGGTTCCCTACGAGCAGTACTTC.